This T cell receptor (beta chain) was profiled in a study of T cells in Graves' hyperthyroidism and ophthalmopathy. Study-level points and caveats: Model-based prediction identified ophthalmopathy a median around 6.7 months prior to its onset.

For ophthalmopathy patients, the Clinical Activity Score was at least 3 and the NOSPECS grade at least 4; duration was under 3 months. This clonotype occurred a few times. Its specificity is unknown. Researchers amplified the TCR beta CDR3 regions from RNA transcripts. HTBI primers drove first-round RT-PCR of the TCR CDR3. MiXCR, applied by TCRdb to the multiplex PCR reads, yields one record per CDR3 protein. The sample lists around 600,000 distinct CDR3 sequences; more than 13% were seen once. The length of the CDR3 is 15 residues. V lost 1 base to trimming and J lost 1 base, with 9 bases between them. CDR1 is SGHKS, CDR2 YYEKEE, per germline (reference sequence).

The sample consisted of blood. The chain is built from TRBV5-5 and TRBJ1-5; possibly TRBD1 for D (5 bases). The sequence came from a woman between 18 and 29 years old with Graves' ophthalmopathy. The CDR3 sequence: CASSLSGGSNQPQHF. In DNA form, the CDR3 reads TGTGCCAGCAGCTTGAGCGGGGGAAGCAATCAGCCCCAGCATTTT.